The rows below give T cell receptor beta chains drawn from one sample of a study of OX40 agonist ivuxolimab in advanced cancers. The table came from immunoSEQ multiplex PCR; TCRdb's copy has only in-frame clones and leaves some out. Counted here are roughly 64,000 clones, 84% occurring once; the ten biggest clones make up approximately 2%. Sample: CD4+ or CD8+ T cells sorted from blood, taken in a trial of the OX40 agonist ivuxolimab. The receptors stem from an adult with an advanced solid tumor such as melanoma, head and neck, liver or kidney cancer. Each CDR3 is given with its conserved first and last residue. A D gene is named only where the DNA matches it firmly. Size is omitted from some rows. Given values are once, few, many or a class for expanded clones.

j_call v_call d_call clone_size cdr3_aa cdr3_nt
TRBJ2-5 TRBV4-2 - - CASSAQEETQYF TGTGCCAGCAGCGCACAGGAAGAGACCCAGTACTTC
TRBJ1-2 TRBV4-1 TRBD1 - CASSQVGQNPYGYTF TGCGCCAGCAGCCAAGTGGGACAGAACCCTTATGGCTACACCTTC
TRBJ2-3 TRBV10-3 - - CAIGGTDTQYF TGTGCCATCGGGGGCACAGATACGCAGTATTTT
TRBJ1-3 TRBV5-4 - - CASSRDQQSSGNTIYF TGTGCCAGCAGCCGGGACCAGCAGAGCTCTGGAAACACCATATATTTT
TRBJ1-2 TRBV28 TRBD1 - CASSPATGSYGYTF TGTGCCAGCAGCCCCGCGACAGGGTCCTATGGCTACACCTTC
TRBJ2-7 TRBV5-1 - once CASSLVGSGEQYF TGCGCCAGCAGCTTGGTGGGTTCTGGCGAGCAGTACTTC
TRBJ2-4 TRBV5-1 TRBD2 - CASSPPLAGGRNIQYF TGCGCCAGCAGCCCTCCACTGGCGGGAGGGAGGAACATTCAGTACTTC
TRBJ1-2 TRBV15 - - CATSRARTGGYTF TGTGCCACCAGCAGAGCCAGGACGGGTGGCTACACCTTC
TRBJ2-5 TRBV6-1 TRBD2 - CASRVAGGPETQYF TGTGCCAGCAGGGTAGCGGGGGGGCCGGAGACCCAGTACTTC
TRBJ1-1 TRBV6-5 - - CASRAPGYMNTEAFF TGTGCCAGCAGAGCTCCCGGGTACATGAACACTGAAGCTTTCTTT
TRBJ1-1 TRBV4-3 - - CASSQLQGRRTEAFF TGCGCCAGCAGCCAATTACAGGGAAGGAGGACTGAAGCTTTCTTT
TRBJ1-1 TRBV5-8 - - CASSDRTPRNTEAFF TGTGCCAGCAGCGATAGGACGCCCCGGAACACTGAAGCTTTCTTT
TRBJ2-1 TRBV11-1 TRBD2 - CASSKRGGNYNEQFF TGTGCCAGCAGCAAACGGGGGGGAAATTACAATGAGCAGTTCTTC
TRBJ1-5 TRBV5-1 TRBD1 once CASSLGTGGGQPQHF TGCGCCAGCAGCTTAGGGACAGGGGGCGGTCAGCCCCAGCATTTT
TRBJ2-1 TRBV9 - - CASSVTIGQLNYNEQFF TGTGCCAGCAGCGTAACAATTGGACAGTTAAACTACAATGAGCAGTTCTTC
TRBJ1-2 TRBV7-8 - - CASSLGRANYGYTF TGTGCCAGCAGCTTAGGTAGAGCTAACTATGGCTACACCTTC
TRBJ1-2 TRBV4-2 - - CASSHRHEEVHPNYGYTF TGTGCCAGCAGCCACCGTCATGAGGAGGTACACCCTAACTATGGCTACACCTTC
TRBJ1-2 TRBV7-3 - - CASSLTPGLRGGYTF TGTGCCAGCAGCTTAACCCCGGGCCTCAGAGGTGGCTACACCTTC
TRBJ1-4 TRBV5-4 TRBD1 - CASSGGLGNEKLFF TGTGCCAGTTCAGGGGGGTTGGGTAATGAAAAACTGTTTTTT
TRBJ2-4 TRBV5-6 - - CASSPRRGIQYF TGTGCCAGCAGCCCGCGACGGGGCATTCAGTACTTC
TRBJ1-1 TRBV18 - - CASSPPVGFRMNTEAFF TGTGCCAGCTCACCACCGGTCGGATTTCGGATGAACACTGAAGCTTTCTTT
TRBJ2-3 TRBV4-1 TRBD2 - CASSQVETSGGTESTDTQYF TGCGCCAGCAGCCAAGTTGAGACTAGCGGGGGGACCGAAAGCACAGATACGCAGTATTTT
TRBJ2-1 TRBV19 - - CASSPDSSPYNEQFF TGTGCCAGTAGCCCGGACAGCTCCCCCTACAATGAGCAGTTCTTC